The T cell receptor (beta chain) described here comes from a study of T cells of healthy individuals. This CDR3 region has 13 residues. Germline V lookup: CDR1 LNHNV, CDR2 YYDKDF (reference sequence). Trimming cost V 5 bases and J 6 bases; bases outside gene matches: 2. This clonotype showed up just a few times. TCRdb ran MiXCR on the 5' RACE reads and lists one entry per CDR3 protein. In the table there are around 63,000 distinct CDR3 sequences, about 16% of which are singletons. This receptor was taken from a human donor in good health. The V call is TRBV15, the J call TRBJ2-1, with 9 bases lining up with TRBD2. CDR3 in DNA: TGTGCCACCAGCTCTAGCGGGGCCAATGAGCAGTTCTTC. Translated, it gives CATSSSGANEQFF. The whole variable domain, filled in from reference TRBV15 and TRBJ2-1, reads DAMVIQNPRYQVTQFGKPVTLSCSQTLNHNVMYWYQQKSSQAPKLLFHYYDKDFNNEADTPDNFQSRRPNTSFCFLDIRSPGLGDTAMYLCATSSSGANEQFFGPGTRLTVL.